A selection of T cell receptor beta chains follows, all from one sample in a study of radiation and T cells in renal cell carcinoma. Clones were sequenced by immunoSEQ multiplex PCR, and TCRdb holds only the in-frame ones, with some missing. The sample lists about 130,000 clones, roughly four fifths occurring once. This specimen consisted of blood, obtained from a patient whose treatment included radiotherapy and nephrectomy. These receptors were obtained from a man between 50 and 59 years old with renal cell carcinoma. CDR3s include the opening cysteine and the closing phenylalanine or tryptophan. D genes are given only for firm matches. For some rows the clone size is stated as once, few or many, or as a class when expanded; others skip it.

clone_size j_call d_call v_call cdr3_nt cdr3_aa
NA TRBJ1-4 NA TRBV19 TGTGCCAGTTCAACTCGGACTTCTCAGGAAAAACTGTTTTTT CASSTRTSQEKLFF
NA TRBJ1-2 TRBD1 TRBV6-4 TGTGCCAGCAGTGACCGCTGGGGACAGGGTAATGGCTACACCTTC CASSDRWGQGNGYTF
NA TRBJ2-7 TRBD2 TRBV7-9 TGTGCCAGCAGCTTGGGACTAGCGGGGGCCTCCTACGAGCAGTACTTC CASSLGLAGASYEQYF
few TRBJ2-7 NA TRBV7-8 TGTGCCAGCAGCCAATATAAGGGACCCTACGAGCAGTACTTC CASSQYKGPYEQYF
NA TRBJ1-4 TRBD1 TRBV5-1 TGCGCCAGCAGCTCGACAGGGGGCCCTAATGAAAAACTGTTTTTT CASSSTGGPNEKLFF
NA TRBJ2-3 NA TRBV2 TGTGCCAGCAGTGAAGATAGACTGGATACGCAGTATTTT CASSEDRLDTQYF
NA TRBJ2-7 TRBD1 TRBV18 TGTGCCAGCTCGTTCCTCCCCGGACAGGGGGCGCGGGAGCAGTACTTC CASSFLPGQGAREQYF
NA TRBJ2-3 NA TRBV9 TGTGCCAGCAGCGTAGCGGGTAGTTCGGATACGCAGTATTTT CASSVAGSSDTQYF
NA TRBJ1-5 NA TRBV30 TGTGCCTGGAGGCAGGGGACCGGTGGGCCCCAGCATTTT CAWRQGTGGPQHF
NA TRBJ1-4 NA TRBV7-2 TGTGCCAGCAGCTTAGTTGCGGTCGGAGGGGCAACTAATGAAAAACTGTTTTTT CASSLVAVGGATNEKLFF
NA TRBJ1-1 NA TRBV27 TGTGCCAGCAGTGTTACGTCGCCGAGCACTGAAGCTTTCTTT CASSVTSPSTEAFF
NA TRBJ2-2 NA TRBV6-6 TGTGCCAGCAGTTACTCGTTTTACGGGAACACCGGGGAGCTGTTTTTT CASSYSFYGNTGELFF
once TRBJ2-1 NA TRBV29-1 TGCAGCGTTGAGGGGGGACTGCAGGAATCCTACAATGAGCAGTTCTTC CSVEGGLQESYNEQFF
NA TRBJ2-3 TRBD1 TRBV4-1 TGCGCCAGCAGCCTCGATGGGACAGCCACAGATACGCAGTATTTT CASSLDGTATDTQYF
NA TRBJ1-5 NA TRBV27 TGTGCCAGCAGTTCCCAAGGTCAGCCCCAGCATTTT CASSSQGQPQHF
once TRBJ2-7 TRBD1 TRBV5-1 TGCGCCAGCAGCTTGGGTATGACAGGGTCCTACGAGCAGTACTTC CASSLGMTGSYEQYF
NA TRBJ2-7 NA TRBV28 TGTGCCAGCAGTTTATCCAATATCTACGAGCAGTACTTC CASSLSNIYEQYF
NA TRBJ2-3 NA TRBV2 TGTGCCATACCCGGCGGATCCGGTTTGGGGGATACGCAGTATTTT CAIPGGSGLGDTQYF